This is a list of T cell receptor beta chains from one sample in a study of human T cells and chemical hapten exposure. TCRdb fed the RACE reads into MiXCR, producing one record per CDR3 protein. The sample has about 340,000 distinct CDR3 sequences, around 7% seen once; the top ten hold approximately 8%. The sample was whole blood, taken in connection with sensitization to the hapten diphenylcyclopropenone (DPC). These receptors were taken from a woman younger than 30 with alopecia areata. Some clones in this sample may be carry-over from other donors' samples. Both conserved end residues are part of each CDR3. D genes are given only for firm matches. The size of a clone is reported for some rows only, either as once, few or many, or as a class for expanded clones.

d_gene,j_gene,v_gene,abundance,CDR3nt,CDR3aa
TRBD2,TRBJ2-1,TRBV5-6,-,TGTGCCAGCGGGCGGGAGGGCCTGTTCTTC,CASGREGLFF
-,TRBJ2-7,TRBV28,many,TGTGCCAGCAGTTTTAGGGCTGGGAAGCAGTACTTC,CASSFRAGKQYF
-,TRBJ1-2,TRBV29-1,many,TGCAGCGTTGATAATACGACGGGAGTCACCTATGGCTACACCTTC,CSVDNTTGVTYGYTF
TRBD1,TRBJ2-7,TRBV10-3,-,TGTGCCATCAGTGAGAACACAGGGGATCTGCAGTACTTC,CAISENTGDLQYF
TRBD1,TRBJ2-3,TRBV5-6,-,TGTGCCAGCAAAACGGGACAGGGTTCAGATACGCAGTATTTT,CASKTGQGSDTQYF
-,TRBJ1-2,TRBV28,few,TGTGCCAGCAGTCAGGGTTTCTATGGCTACACCTTC,CASSQGFYGYTF
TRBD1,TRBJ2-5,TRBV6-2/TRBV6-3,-,TGTGCCAGCAGTTATCCCGGACAGGGTCAAGAGACCCAGTACTTC,CASSYPGQGQETQYF
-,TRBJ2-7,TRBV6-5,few,TGTGCCAGCAGTTACGGGCAGACCTACGAGCAGTACTTC,CASSYGQTYEQYF
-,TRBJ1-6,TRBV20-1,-,TGCAGTGCTAGAGGAGGGGGGGGAAATTCACCCCTCCACTTT,CSARGGGGNSPLHF
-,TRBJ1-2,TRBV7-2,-,TGTGCCAGCAGCTCGGATGGTGGCTACACCTTC,CASSSDGGYTF
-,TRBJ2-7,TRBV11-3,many,TGTGCCAGCAGCTTAGATTCACTGGGCGAGCAGTACTTC,CASSLDSLGEQYF
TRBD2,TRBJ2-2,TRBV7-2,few,TGTGCCAGCAGCTCTGGACTAGCGGAGTCGAACACCGGGGAGCTGTTTTTT,CASSSGLAESNTGELFF
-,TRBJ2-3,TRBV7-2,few,TGTGCCAGCACAGGGCCGGGCTCCGCGCGCCCGGAGTATTTT,CASTGPGSARPEYF
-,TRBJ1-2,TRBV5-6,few,TGTGCCAGCAGCTTGGAAGGCCGAAATCTTAACTATGGCTACACCTTC,CASSLEGRNLNYGYTF
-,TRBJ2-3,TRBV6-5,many,TGTGCCAGCAGCGGGCGGGTTACTAACCTCGTTACGCAGTATTTT,CASSGRVTNLVTQYF
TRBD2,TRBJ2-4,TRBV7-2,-,TGTGCCAGCAGCGTCCAGCGGGGGGGTAAAAACATTCAGTACTTC,CASSVQRGGKNIQYF
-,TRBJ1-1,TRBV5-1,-,TGCGCCAGCAGCCCTGGATCCTGGGCCCCTGAAGCTTTCTTT,CASSPGSWAPEAFF
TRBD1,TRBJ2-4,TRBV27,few,TGTGCCAGCAGTCTACGACAGGGCAGGCGTGACATTCAGTACTTC,CASSLRQGRRDIQYF
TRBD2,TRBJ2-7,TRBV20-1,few,TGCAGTGCTAGAGTTCCCGGGACTATCGGGGGCGAGCAGTACTTC,CSARVPGTIGGEQYF
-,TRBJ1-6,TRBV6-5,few,TGTGCCAGCGGGCGAACGGGGAATTCACCCCTCCACTTT,CASGRTGNSPLHF
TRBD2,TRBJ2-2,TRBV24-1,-,TGTGCCACCAGTGACCCGGGACTAGCGGGGGTTAACGGGGAGCTGTTTTTT,CATSDPGLAGVNGELFF
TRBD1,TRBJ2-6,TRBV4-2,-,TGTGCCAGCAGCCAAGGTGGGACAGCCAGCTCTGGGGCCAACGTCCTGACTTTC,CASSQGGTASSGANVLTF
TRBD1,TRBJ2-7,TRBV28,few,TGTGCCAGCAGTCCCTCCGGGACAGGGGTCTACGAGCAGTACTTC,CASSPSGTGVYEQYF
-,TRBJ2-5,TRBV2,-,TGTGCCAGCAGTGGGCGGACAGCTCTCCAAGAGACCCAGTACTTC,CASSGRTALQETQYF
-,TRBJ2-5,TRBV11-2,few,TGTGCCAGCAGCGCCTCAGCGGAGCAAGAGACCCAGTACTTC,CASSASAEQETQYF
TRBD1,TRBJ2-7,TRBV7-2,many,TGTGCCAGCAGCTCTAGACAGGGGGCGGGAGAGCAGTACTTC,CASSSRQGAGEQYF
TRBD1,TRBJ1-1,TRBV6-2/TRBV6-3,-,TGTGCCAGCATCGGCCTGACAGGGCGGACTGAAGCTTTCTTT,CASIGLTGRTEAFF
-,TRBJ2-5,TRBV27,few,TGTGATATAGGGCACACTCAAGAGACCCAGTACTTC,CDIGHTQETQYF
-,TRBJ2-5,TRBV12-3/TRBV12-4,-,TGTGCCAGCAGTTTCGAACAGCAACAAGAGACCCAGTACTTC,CASSFEQQQETQYF